The clone carrying this T cell receptor (beta chain) was observed a few times. This record belongs to a study of blood T cell repertoires in COVID-19. About the study: Italy, Spain and the United States were the sources of the convalescent and acute COVID-19 samples. Nucleic acid was either cDNA or gDNA, and it came from T cells, B-cell-depleted T cells, or PBMCs.

The V gene end was trimmed by 6 bases and the J gene end by 4 bases; junction bases not matched to a gene: 1. This CDR3 region has 13 residues. In the original analysis: Amplification from reference gene primers served as the basis for estimated nucleated cell counts. Some clones are missing from TCRdb's copy, which holds only in-frame ones; the method was immunoSEQ multiplex PCR. The V and J calls and clone size were taken over from that table, and D and trimming were inferred from the DNA. The table lists roughly 200,000 clones, approximately 86% of them singletons. This chain uses TRBV12-3 or TRBV12-4 with TRBJ2-2, with TRBD2 identical over 8 bases. The clonotype originates from a man between 18 and 35 years old with active or convalescent COVID-19. The sequenced sample was peripheral blood. In DNA form, the CDR3 reads TGTGCCAGCAGGACTAGCGCCACCGGGGAGCTGTTTTTT. Its protein is CASRTSATGELFF.